The 16 T cell receptor beta chains in this list originate from one sample, sequenced in a study of cytomegalovirus exposure and HLA in healthy donors. The PCR had 60 Vbeta and 13 Jbeta primers. Clones were sequenced by immunoSEQ multiplex PCR, and TCRdb holds only the in-frame ones, with some missing. In the table there are about 98,000 clones, 70% to 80% of which are singletons. Specimen: PBMCs. The source is a man aged 60-69 years in good health and CMV-seropositive.

The chain carries TRBV9 and TRBJ2-5; D remains unclear. The CDR3 length is 15 residues. V dropped 0 bases and J dropped 0 bases, with 9 bases sitting between them. Germline CDR1 is SGDLS and CDR2 is YYNGEE. This CDR3 reads CASSVGSAYQETQYF. The CDR3 DNA reads as TGTGCCAGCAGCGTAGGGTCAGCGTACCAAGAGACCCAGTACTTC.

The gene calls are TRBV9 and TRBJ2-1, with 11 bases aligning to TRBD1. The CDR3 extends over 16 amino acids. V lost 4 bases, J lost 3 bases, and 6 bases stayed unmatched. In germline, CDR1 is SGDLS, CDR2 YYNGEE. DNA of the CDR3: TGTGCCAGCAGCTTTTCCGGGACAGGGGGCTACAATGAGCAGTTCTTC. It translates to CASSFSGTGGYNEQFF.

The chain employs TRBV5-5 and TRBJ2-5, with D maybe TRBD2 (5 bases). TRBJ2-7 matches the DNA end more closely, so the J call is doubtful. CDR1 is SGHKS, CDR2 YYEKEE, per germline (reference sequence). CDR3 length: 15 amino acids. CDR3 in amino acids: CASSLGRAGSYEQYF. In nucleotides, the CDR3 is TGTGCCAGCAGCTTGGGAAGGGCGGGCTCCTACGAGCAGTACTTC.

V is TRBV5-4 and J is TRBJ1-4; D perhaps matches TRBD1 (6 bases). Germline V gives CDR1 SGHNT, CDR2 YYREEE (reference sequence). With 0 bases removed from V and 6 bases from J, the gap between germline ends came to 12 bases. The CDR3 is made up of 15 amino acids. CDR3 protein: CASSLGGLGDEKLFF. The CDR3 DNA reads as TGTGCCAGCAGCTTGGGGGGGCTCGGGGATGAAAAACTGTTTTTT.

The gene calls are TRBV6-6 and TRBJ2-6, with unresolved D. CDR1 is MNHNY and CDR2 is SVGAGI in the germline V gene (reference sequence). V shed 6 bases and J shed 4 bases, with 7 bases lying between them. The CDR3 sequence is 13 residues long. CDR3 loop: CASSPPGANVLTF. The CDR3 region has the DNA TGTGCCAGCAGCCCCCCAGGGGCCAACGTCCTGACTTTC.

The chain recombines TRBV7-2 with TRBJ2-3; no clear D. The V end lost 5 bases, the J end lost 1 base, and 4 bases lay between the germline ends. In germline, CDR1 is SGHTA, CDR2 FQGNSA. The length of the CDR3 is 12 residues. CDR3 sequence: CASSTRTDTQYF. The CDR3 bases are TGTGCCAGCAGCACTCGCACAGATACGCAGTATTTT.

This chain joins TRBV10-1 and TRBJ2-3; TRBD1 is a possible D gene (6 bases). Germline V gene sequence: CDR1 WNHNN, CDR2 SYGVQD (reference sequence). V was pared by 8 bases and J by 1 base, with 10 bases between. The CDR3 has 13 amino acids. The CDR3 is CASASGGTDTQYF. Here the CDR3 DNA reads TGCGCCAGCGCTTCAGGGGGCACAGATACGCAGTATTTT.

The chain employs TRBV6-4 and TRBJ1-6, with D perhaps TRBD1 (5 bases). CDR3 size: 14 residues. The germline CDR1 and CDR2 sequences are MRHNA and SNTAGT. V lost 6 bases and J 6 bases, leaving 12 bases between the germline ends. CDR3 DNA: TGTGCCAGCAGCCAAGGGGTAGGTAATTCACCCCTCCACTTT. Its protein is CASSQGVGNSPLHF.

The chain carries TRBV7-9 and TRBJ2-5; TRBD2 matches 7 bases. Germline V gene sequence: CDR1 SEHNR, CDR2 FQNEAQ (reference sequence). The CDR3 sequence is 15 residues long. V gave up 4 bases and J gave up 3 bases; unmatched junction bases: 8. CDR3: CASSSWGGREETQYF. The CDR3 DNA is TGTGCCAGCAGCTCGTGGGGCGGGAGAGAAGAGACCCAGTACTTC.

The chain employs TRBV5-4 and TRBJ1-1, with a weak D call TRBD1 (6 bases). This CDR3 is 16 amino acids long. Germline-derived CDR1 and CDR2 are SGHNT and YYREEE (reference sequence). The V gene lost 4 bases and the J gene lost 0 bases, with 16 bases spanning the gap. The CDR3 reads CASSPPGGDMNTEAFF. For the CDR3, the DNA is TGTGCCAGCAGCCCCCCGGGGGGCGACATGAACACTGAAGCTTTCTTT.

This chain joins TRBV6-1 and TRBJ1-5, with a weak D call TRBD1 (5 bases). Trimming left V 0 bases short and J 1 base short, with 7 bases between. Looked up from germline, CDR1 is MNHNS and CDR2 is SASEGT. The CDR3 totals 15 residues. The CDR3 here is CASSEAPGSNQPQHF. In nucleotides, the CDR3 is TGTGCCAGCAGTGAAGCGCCAGGGAGCAATCAGCCCCAGCATTTT.

The chain joins TRBV9 to TRBJ2-7, with a possible D match to TRBD1 (5 bases). The V and J ends lost 3 bases and 4 bases respectively, with 11 bases between them. The CDR3 is 13 residues long. Germline V gene data show CDR1 as SGDLS and CDR2 as YYNGEE. The CDR3 nucleotides are TGTGCCAGCAGCGGAAGGGGAAGTTACGAGCAGTACTTC. It encodes CASSGRGSYEQYF.

The V gene is TRBV21-1, the J gene TRBJ1-4; the table's D call TRBD1 went unverified against the DNA. TRBV21-1 has pseudogene status. The CDR3 loop spans 17 amino acids. CDR3 protein: CASSLVQLLSTNEKLFF. CDR3 coding DNA: TGTGCCAGCAGCCTCGTACAGTTATTATCCACTAATGAAAAACTGTTTTTT.

This chain connects TRBV27 to TRBJ1-5, with D tentatively TRBD1 (6 bases). Deletions cut 4 bases from V and 7 bases from J, with 8 bases between. The CDR3 covers 12 residues. The V gene's germline CDR1 is MNHEY and CDR2 SMNVEV (reference sequence). The CDR3 coding sequence is TGTGCCAGCAGTTCCAGGGGACAGCCCCAGCATTTT. Protein sequence: CASSSRGQPQHF.

This chain joins TRBV14 and TRBJ1-3; D possibly corresponds to TRBD1 (5 bases). The CDR3 has 15 amino acids. Trimming cost V 1 base and J 4 bases, with 11 bases left between them. Germline lookup yields CDR1 SGHDN and CDR2 FVKESK. CDR3 DNA: TGTGCCAGCAGCCAAGTTAAGGGGCGAGGAAACACCATATATTTT. It yields the protein CASSQVKGRGNTIYF. The full variable domain, completed using reference TRBV14 and TRBJ1-3, is EAGVTQFPSHSVIEKGQTVTLRCDPISGHDNLYWYRRVMGKEIKFLLHFVKESKQDESGMPNNRFLAERTGGTYSTLKVQPAELEDSGVYFCASSQVKGRGNTIYFGEGSWLTVV.

This clone was recorded a few times. This chain links TRBV9 with TRBJ2-5, with 11 bases matching TRBD2. The CDR3 runs 16 residues. V lost 3 bases to trimming and J lost 5 bases; unmatched junction nucleotides: 9. Germline CDR1 SGDLS, CDR2 YYNGEE. The CDR3 spells CASSAPLAGGEETQYF. CDR3 sequence (DNA): TGTGCCAGCAGCGCCCCTCTAGCGGGGGGTGAGGAGACCCAGTACTTC.